This T cell receptor beta chain was sequenced for a study of blood T cell repertoires in COVID-19. V was pared by 1 base and J by 3 bases, with 2 bases of the junction left unmatched. The CDR3 is 13 amino acids. In germline, CDR1 is GTSNPN, CDR2 SVGIG (reference sequence). Some clones are missing from TCRdb's copy, which holds only in-frame ones; the method was immunoSEQ multiplex PCR. The sample has some 360,000 clones; about 90% are singletons. The sequenced sample consisted of peripheral blood. This clonotype was obtained from a woman aged 55-70 years with COVID-19, enrolled during active disease. The chain combines TRBV30 with TRBJ1-1; 7 positions agree with TRBD1. CDR3 protein: CAWSATGDTEAFF. Here the CDR3 DNA reads TGTGCCTGGAGTGCTACAGGGGACACTGAAGCTTTCTTT. Looking up the rest from reference TRBV30 and TRBJ1-1 gives the full variable domain: SQTIHQWPATLVQPVGSPLSLECTVEGTSNPNLYWYRQAAGRGLQLLFYSVGIGQISSEVPQNLSASRPQDRQFILSSKKLLLSDSGFYLCAWSATGDTEAFFGQGTRLTVV.